This T cell receptor (beta chain) is drawn from a study of siplizumab effects on memory and regulatory T cells. Overall study results and limits: In the presence of siplizumab, alloreactive sequences traceable to unstimulated CD4+ memory cells were significantly reduced. Proliferating Tregs in siplizumab cultures were never verified as suppressive. Both greater diversity than memory cells and a major contribution to the alloresponse seemed to characterize naive T cells.

Germline CDR1 LNHDA, CDR2 SQIVND (reference sequence). The CDR3 has 15 amino acids. With 6 bases removed from V and 3 bases from J, the gap between germline ends came to 15 bases. Turning to this clone: As yet, its antigen is unknown.

Assays were performed on about 10^5 TCR templates per sample. Here immunoSEQ multiplex PCR was the method, and the copy in TCRdb shows in-frame clones only, minus some. The sample lists approximately 100,000 clones, around 94% occurring once. J is TRBJ1-5 and V is TRBV19; perhaps TRBD1 as D (5 bases). The clonotype comes from a human donor in good health. Sequenced: non-Treg CD4+ T cells sorted from blood. Here the CDR3 reads CASRALRGNNQPQHF. The CDR3 DNA reads TGTGCCAGTAGAGCGTTGAGGGGAAACAATCAGCCCCAGCATTTT. Full variable domain (outside the CDR3, taken from reference TRBV19 and TRBJ1-5): DGGITQSPKYLFRKEGQNVTLSCEQNLNHDAMYWYRQDPGQGLRLIYYSQIVNDFQKGDIAEGYSVSREKKESFPLTVTSAQKNPTAFYLCASRALRGNNQPQHFGDGTRLSIL.